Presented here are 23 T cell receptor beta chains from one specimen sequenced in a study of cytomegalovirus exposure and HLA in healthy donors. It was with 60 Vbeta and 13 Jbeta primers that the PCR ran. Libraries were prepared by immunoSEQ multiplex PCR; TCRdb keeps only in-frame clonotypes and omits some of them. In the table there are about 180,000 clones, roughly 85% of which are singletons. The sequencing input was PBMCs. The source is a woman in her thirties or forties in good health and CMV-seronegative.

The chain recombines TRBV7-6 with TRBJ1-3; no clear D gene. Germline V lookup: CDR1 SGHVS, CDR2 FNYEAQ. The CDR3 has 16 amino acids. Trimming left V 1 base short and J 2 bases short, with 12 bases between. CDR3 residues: CASSLEPPGTGNTIYF. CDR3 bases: TGTGCCAGCAGCTTAGAGCCCCCGGGTACTGGAAACACCATATATTTT.

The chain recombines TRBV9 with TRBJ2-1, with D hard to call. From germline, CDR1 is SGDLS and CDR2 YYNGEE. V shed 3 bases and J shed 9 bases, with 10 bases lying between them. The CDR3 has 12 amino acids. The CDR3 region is CASSAPTGEQFF. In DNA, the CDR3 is TGTGCCAGCAGCGCCCCCACCGGTGAGCAGTTCTTC.

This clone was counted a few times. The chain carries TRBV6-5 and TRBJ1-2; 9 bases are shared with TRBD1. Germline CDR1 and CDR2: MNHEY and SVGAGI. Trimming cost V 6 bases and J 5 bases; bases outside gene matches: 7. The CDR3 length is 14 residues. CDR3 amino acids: CASRTGQGSYGYTF. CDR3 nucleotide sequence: TGTGCCAGCAGGACAGGACAGGGGTCGTATGGCTACACCTTC.

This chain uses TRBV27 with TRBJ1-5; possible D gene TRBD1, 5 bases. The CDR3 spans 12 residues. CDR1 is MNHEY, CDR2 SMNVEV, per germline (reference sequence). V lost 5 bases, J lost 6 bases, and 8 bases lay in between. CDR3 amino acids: CASSGQGQPQHF. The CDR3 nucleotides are TGTGCCAGCAGTGGCCAGGGTCAGCCCCAGCATTTT.

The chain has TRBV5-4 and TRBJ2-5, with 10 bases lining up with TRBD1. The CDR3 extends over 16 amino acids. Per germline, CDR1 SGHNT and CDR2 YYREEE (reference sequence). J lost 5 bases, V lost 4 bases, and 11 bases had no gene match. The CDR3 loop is CASSRTGTGARETQYF. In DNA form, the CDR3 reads TGTGCCAGCAGCCGAACCGGGACAGGGGCGAGGGAGACCCAGTACTTC. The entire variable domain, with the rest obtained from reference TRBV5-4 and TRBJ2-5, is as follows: ETGVTQSPTHLIKTRGQQVTLRCSSQSGHNTVSWYQQALGQGPQFIFQYYREEENGRGNFPPRFSGLQFPNYSSELNVNALELDDSALYLCASSRTGTGARETQYFGPGTRLLVL.

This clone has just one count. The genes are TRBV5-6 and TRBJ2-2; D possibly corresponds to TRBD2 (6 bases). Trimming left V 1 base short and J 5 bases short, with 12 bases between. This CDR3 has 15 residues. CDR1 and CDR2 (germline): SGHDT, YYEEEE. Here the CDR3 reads CASSLLRGSTGELFF. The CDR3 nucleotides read TGTGCCAGCAGCTTGTTACGGGGGTCAACCGGGGAGCTGTTTTTT.

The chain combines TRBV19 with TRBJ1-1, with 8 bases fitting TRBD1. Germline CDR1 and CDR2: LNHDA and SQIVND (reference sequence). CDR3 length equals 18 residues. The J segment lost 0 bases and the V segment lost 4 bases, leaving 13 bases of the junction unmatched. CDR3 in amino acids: CASSTLPPQQGVNTEAFF. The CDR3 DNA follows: TGTGCCAGTAGTACGCTCCCCCCGCAACAGGGGGTGAACACTGAAGCTTTCTTT.

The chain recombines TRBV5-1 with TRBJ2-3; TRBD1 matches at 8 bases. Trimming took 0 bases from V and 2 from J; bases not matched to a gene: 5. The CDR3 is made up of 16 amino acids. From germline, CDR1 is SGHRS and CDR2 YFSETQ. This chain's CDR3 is CASSLDRQGSTDTQYF. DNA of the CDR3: TGCGCCAGCAGCTTGGACCGACAGGGGTCCACAGATACGCAGTATTTT.

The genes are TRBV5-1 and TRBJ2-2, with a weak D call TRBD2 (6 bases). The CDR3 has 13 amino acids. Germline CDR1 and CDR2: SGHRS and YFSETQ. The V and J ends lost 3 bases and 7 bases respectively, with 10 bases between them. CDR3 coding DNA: TGCGCCAGCAGCTCCCAGGGAGGCGGGGAGCTGTTTTTT. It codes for CASSSQGGGELFF. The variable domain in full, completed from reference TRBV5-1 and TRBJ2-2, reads KAGVTQTPRYLIKTRGQQVTLSCSPISGHRSVSWYQQTPGQGLQFLFEYFSETQRNKGNFPGRFSGRQFSNSRSEMNVSTLELGDSALYLCASSSQGGGELFFGEGSRLTVL.

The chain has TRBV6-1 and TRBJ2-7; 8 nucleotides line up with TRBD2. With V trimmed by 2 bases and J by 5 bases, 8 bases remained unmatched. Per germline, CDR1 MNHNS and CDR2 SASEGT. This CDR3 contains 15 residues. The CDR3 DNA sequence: TGTGCCAGCAGTGAAACCGGGACTAGAGACCACGAGCAGTACTTC. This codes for CASSETGTRDHEQYF.

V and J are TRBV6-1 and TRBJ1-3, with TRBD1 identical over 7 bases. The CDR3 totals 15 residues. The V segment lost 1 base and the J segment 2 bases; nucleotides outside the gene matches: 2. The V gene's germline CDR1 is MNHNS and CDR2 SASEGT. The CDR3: CASSEVTGAGNTIYF. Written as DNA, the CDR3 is TGTGCCAGCAGTGAAGTAACAGGGGCTGGAAACACCATATATTTT.

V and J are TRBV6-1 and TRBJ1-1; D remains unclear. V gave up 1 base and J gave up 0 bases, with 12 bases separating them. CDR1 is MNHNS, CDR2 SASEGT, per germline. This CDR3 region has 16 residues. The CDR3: CASSEGEAPMNTEAFF. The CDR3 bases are TGTGCCAGCAGTGAAGGGGAGGCGCCCATGAACACTGAAGCTTTCTTT.

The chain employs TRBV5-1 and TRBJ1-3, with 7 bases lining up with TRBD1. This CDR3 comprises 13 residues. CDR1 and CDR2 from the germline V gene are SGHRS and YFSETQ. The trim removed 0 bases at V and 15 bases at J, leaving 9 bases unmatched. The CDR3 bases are TGCGCCAGCAGCTTGGCCCCAGACAGGGCTGCATATTTT. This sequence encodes CASSLAPDRAAYF.

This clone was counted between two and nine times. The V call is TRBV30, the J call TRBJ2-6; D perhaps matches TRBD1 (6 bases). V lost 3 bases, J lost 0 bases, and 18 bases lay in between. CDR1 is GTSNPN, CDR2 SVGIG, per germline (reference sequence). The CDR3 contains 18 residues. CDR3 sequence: CAWRGHRVFPSGANVLTF. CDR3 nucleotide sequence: TGTGCCTGGAGGGGTCACAGGGTTTTTCCCTCTGGGGCCAACGTCCTGACTTTC.

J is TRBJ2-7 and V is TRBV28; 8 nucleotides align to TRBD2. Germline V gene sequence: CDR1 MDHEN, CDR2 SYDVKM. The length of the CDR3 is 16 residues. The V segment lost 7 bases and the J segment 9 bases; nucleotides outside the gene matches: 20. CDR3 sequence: CASTVTSGGRFSLQYF. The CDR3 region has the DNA TGTGCCAGCACCGTTACTAGCGGAGGACGCTTTAGTCTGCAGTACTTC.

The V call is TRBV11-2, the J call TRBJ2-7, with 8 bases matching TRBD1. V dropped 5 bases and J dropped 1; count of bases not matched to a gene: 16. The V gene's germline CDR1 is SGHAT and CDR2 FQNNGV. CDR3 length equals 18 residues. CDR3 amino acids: CASSPSLMTGDASYEQYF. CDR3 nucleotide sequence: TGTGCCAGCAGCCCAAGTCTCATGACAGGGGATGCGTCCTACGAGCAGTACTTC.

In DNA, the CDR3 is TGTGCCAGCAGTAATTTTCCGGGACAGGGGCCTGGAAACACCATATATTTT. This codes for CASSNFPGQGPGNTIYF. The gene calls are TRBV27 and TRBJ1-3, with 10 nucleotides matching TRBD1. Germline CDR1 MNHEY, CDR2 SMNVEV (reference sequence). This CDR3 has 17 amino acids. The V segment lost 5 bases and the J segment 2 bases; nucleotides outside the gene matches: 9.

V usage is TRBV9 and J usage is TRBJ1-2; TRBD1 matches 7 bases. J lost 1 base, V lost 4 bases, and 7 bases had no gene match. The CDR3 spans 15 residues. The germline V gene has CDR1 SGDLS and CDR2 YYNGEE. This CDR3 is CASSPRTGDNYGYTF. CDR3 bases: TGTGCCAGCAGCCCCCGGACAGGAGATAACTATGGCTACACCTTC.

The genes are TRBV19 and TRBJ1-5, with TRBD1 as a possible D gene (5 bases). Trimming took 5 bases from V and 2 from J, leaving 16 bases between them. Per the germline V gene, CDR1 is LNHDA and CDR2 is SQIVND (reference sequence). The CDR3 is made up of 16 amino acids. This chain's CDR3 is CASSSTGVLGNQPQHF. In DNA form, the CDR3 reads TGTGCCAGTAGTTCAACGGGGGTATTGGGCAATCAGCCCCAGCATTTT.

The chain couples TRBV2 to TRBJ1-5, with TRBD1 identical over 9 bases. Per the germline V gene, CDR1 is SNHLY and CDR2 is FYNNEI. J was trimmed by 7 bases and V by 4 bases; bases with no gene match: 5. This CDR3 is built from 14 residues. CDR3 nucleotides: TGTGCCAGCAGTGGGGGGACAGGGAGACAGCCCCAGCATTTT. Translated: CASSGGTGRQPQHF.

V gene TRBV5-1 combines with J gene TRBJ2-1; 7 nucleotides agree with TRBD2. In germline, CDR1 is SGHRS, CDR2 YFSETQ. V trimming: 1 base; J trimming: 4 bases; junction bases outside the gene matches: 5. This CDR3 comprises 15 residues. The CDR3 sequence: CASSLRRGLYNEQFF. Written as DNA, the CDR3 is TGCGCCAGCAGCTTGCGGCGGGGGTTGTACAATGAGCAGTTCTTC.

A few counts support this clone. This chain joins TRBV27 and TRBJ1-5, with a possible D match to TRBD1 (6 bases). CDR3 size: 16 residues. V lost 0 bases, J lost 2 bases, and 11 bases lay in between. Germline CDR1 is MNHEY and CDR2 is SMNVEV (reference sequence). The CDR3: CASSLSSGVRNQPQHF. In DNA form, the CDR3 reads TGTGCCAGCAGTTTATCGTCAGGGGTTCGCAATCAGCCCCAGCATTTT.

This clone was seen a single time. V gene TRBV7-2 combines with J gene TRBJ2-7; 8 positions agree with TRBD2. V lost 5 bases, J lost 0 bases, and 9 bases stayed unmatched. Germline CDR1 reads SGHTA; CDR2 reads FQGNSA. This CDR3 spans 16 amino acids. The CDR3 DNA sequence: TGTGCCAGCAGCCCCGGGGGGGGGCGCGACTCCTACGAGCAGTACTTC. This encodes CASSPGGGRDSYEQYF.